The 7 T cell receptor beta chains below were found in one sample sequenced in a study of cytomegalovirus exposure and HLA in healthy donors. PCR was performed using 60 Vbeta and 13 Jbeta primers. Produced via immunoSEQ multiplex PCR; TCRdb's table is partial and in-frame only. The table includes 110,000 to 150,000 clones, roughly 10% detected once. The specimen was PBMCs. Receptors were obtained from a man in his fifties or sixties in good health and CMV-seronegative.

The chain uses TRBV28 and TRBJ2-7; tentative D call: TRBD1 (5 bases). CDR1 and CDR2 from the germline V gene are MDHEN and SYDVKM. CDR3 length: 15 amino acids. The V and J ends lost 5 bases and 3 bases respectively, with 17 bases between them. The CDR3 region is CASSPRVLLGYEQYF. The CDR3 nucleotides read TGTGCCAGCAGTCCCAGGGTCCTGCTGGGCTACGAGCAGTACTTC.

The rearrangement links TRBV13 to TRBJ1-1; maybe TRBD1 (6 bases). Germline CDR1 and CDR2: PRHDT and FYEKMQ (reference sequence). V gave up 4 bases and J gave up 5 bases, with 17 bases separating them. This CDR3 comprises 15 residues. In DNA, the CDR3 is TGTGCCAGCAGCTCCTACAGGGACGGGAGGACTGAAGCTTTCTTT. This encodes CASSSYRDGRTEAFF. Full variable domain (outside the CDR3, taken from reference TRBV13 and TRBJ1-1): AAGVIQSPRHLIKEKRETATLKCYPIPRHDTVYWYQQGPGQDPQFLISFYEKMQSDKGSIPDRFSAQQFSDYHSELNMSSLELGDSALYFCASSSYRDGRTEAFFGQGTRLTVV.

The V and J genes are TRBV19 and TRBJ1-1; no clear D gene. Germline-derived CDR1 and CDR2 are LNHDA and SQIVND (reference sequence). The V end was cut by 1 base, the J end by 4 bases, with 7 bases between. The CDR3 spans 13 residues. CDR3 loop: CASSIVLLTEAFF. The CDR3 nucleotides read TGTGCCAGTAGTATAGTCCTCCTCACTGAAGCTTTCTTT.

There are a few counts of this clone. The rearrangement links TRBV19 to TRBJ2-1; 7 bases line up with TRBD2. The CDR3 consists of 14 residues. Germline CDR1 reads LNHDA; CDR2 reads SQIVND (reference sequence). J gave up 5 bases and V 3 bases, and 4 bases lay outside the gene matches. The DNA for the CDR3 is TGTGCCAGTAGTATGTCCAGCGGGGACAATGAGCAGTTCTTC. Translation gives CASSMSSGDNEQFF. Supplemented by reference TRBV19 and TRBJ2-1, the full variable domain reads DGGITQSPKYLFRKEGQNVTLSCEQNLNHDAMYWYRQDPGQGLRLIYYSQIVNDFQKGDIAEGYSVSREKKESFPLTVTSAQKNPTAFYLCASSMSSGDNEQFFGPGTRLTVL.

This clone was detected only a few times. The rearrangement joins TRBV12-5 to TRBJ2-2; TRBD2 agrees at 7 bases. J gave up 2 bases and V 0 bases, and 9 bases lay outside the gene matches. The germline V gene encodes CDR1 LGHNT and CDR2 FRNRAP. The CDR3 is 18 amino acids. CDR3 DNA: TGTGCTAGTGGTTTGGTGGGGGACGGGACTATAAACACCGGGGAGCTGTTTTTT. Translation: CASGLVGDGTINTGELFF.

The V and J genes are TRBV4-1 and TRBJ2-7; possible D gene TRBD1, 5 bases. This CDR3 region has 14 residues. V dropped 1 base and J dropped 1 base, with 8 bases sitting between them. CDR1 and CDR2 from the germline V gene are MGHRA and YSYEKL. The CDR3 bases are TGCGCCAGCAGCCAAGGTAAGGGGTCCTACGAGCAGTACTTC. As protein: CASSQGKGSYEQYF.

In this sample, this clone turned up a few times. The chain uses TRBV11-1 and TRBJ2-7; possible D gene TRBD2, 6 bases. The germline gives CDR1 SGHAT, CDR2 FQDESV (reference sequence). The CDR3 runs to 15 residues. The germline V and J ends were trimmed by 0 bases and 3 bases, with 12 bases remaining between them. CDR3 in amino acids: CASSLALGLLYEQYF. The CDR3 DNA reads TGTGCCAGCAGCTTAGCGCTGGGACTCCTCTACGAGCAGTACTTC.